The sequence of this T cell receptor beta chain was determined in a study of tumor-infiltrating lymphocytes in primary liver carcinoma. Study background: Samples yielded about 3.5 to 7.5 million productive TCRbeta reads, similar across tissue types.

Only one count was recorded for this clonotype. Antigen unknown. The study, taken as a whole, reports: Significantly larger top-250-clone fractions were found in tumors than in blood (p = 0.039).

The tissue used was unsorted bulk material of roughly 17-31 mg. RNA and DNA were co-extracted from it with the AllPrep DNA/RNA mini kit. Each tumor sample had over 85% viable tumor cells. Production of TCR beta cDNA used roughly 500 ng total RNA together with a constant-region primer. Employing slightly modified ARM-PCR, three nested multiplex PCR rounds were run, and these gave rise to the TCR beta libraries. The first two PCR rounds used TRBV1-TRBV30 forward primers with a C-beta reverse primer, about 10 cycles each. TCRdb used MiXCR to reprocess the multiplex PCR reads, holding one entry per CDR3 protein. Counted here are approximately 110,000 distinct CDR3 sequences, 64% occurring once; the ten biggest clones make up about 8%. Trimming left V 5 bases short and J 4 bases short, with 15 bases between. The V gene's germline CDR1 is SGHAT and CDR2 FQNNGV. This CDR3 has 15 amino acids.

Sequences were obtained from liver tumor tissue from sampling region 3. Sample subset: tumor region T3, left-lateral pole. The genes are TRBV11-2 and TRBJ2-1; no firm D call. The sequence was obtained from a woman in her sixties with primary liver carcinoma and hepatitis B virus infection. This chain's CDR3 is CASSQWWLPYNEQFF. CDR3 nucleotide sequence: TGTGCCAGCAGCCAATGGTGGCTACCTTACAATGAGCAGTTCTTC.